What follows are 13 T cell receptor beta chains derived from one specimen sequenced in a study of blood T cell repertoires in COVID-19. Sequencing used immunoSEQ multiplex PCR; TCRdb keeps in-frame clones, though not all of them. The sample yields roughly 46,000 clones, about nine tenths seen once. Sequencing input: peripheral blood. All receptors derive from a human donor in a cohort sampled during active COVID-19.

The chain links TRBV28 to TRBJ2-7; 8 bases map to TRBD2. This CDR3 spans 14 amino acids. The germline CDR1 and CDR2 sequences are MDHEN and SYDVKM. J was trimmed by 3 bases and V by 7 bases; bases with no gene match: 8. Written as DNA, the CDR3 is TGTGCCAGCATCACTACGGGAGGGGGCTACGAGCAGTACTTC. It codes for CASITTGGGYEQYF.

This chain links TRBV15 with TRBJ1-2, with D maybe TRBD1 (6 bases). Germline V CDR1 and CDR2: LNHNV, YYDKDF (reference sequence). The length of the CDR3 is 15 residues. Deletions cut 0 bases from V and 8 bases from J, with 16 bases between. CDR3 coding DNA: TGTGCCACCAGCAGAGATCGGGCCTCCCAGGGGGGCTACACCTTC. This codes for CATSRDRASQGGYTF. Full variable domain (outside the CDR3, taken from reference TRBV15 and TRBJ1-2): DAMVIQNPRYQVTQFGKPVTLSCSQTLNHNVMYWYQQKSSQAPKLLFHYYDKDFNNEADTPDNFQSRRPNTSFCFLDIRSPGLGDTAMYLCATSRDRASQGGYTFGSGTRLTVV.

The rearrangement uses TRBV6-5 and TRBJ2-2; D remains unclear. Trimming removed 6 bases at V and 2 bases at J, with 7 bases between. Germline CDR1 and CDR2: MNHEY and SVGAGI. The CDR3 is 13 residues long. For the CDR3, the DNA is TGTGCCAGCAGCTCCACAAACACCGGGGAGCTGTTTTTT. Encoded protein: CASSSTNTGELFF.

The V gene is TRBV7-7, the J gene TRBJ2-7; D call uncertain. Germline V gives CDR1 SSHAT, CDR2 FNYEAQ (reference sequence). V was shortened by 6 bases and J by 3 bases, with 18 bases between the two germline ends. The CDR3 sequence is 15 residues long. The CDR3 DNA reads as TGTGCCAGCAGATCATTCTCCGAGTCAAACTACGAGCAGTACTTC. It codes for CASRSFSESNYEQYF.

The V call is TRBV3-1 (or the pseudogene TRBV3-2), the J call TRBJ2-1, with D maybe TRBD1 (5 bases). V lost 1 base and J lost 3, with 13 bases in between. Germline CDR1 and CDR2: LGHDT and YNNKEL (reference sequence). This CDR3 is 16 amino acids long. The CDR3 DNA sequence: TGTGCCAGCAGCCAAGGGGTGGCAGGGAACTACAATGAGCAGTTCTTC. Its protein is CASSQGVAGNYNEQFF.

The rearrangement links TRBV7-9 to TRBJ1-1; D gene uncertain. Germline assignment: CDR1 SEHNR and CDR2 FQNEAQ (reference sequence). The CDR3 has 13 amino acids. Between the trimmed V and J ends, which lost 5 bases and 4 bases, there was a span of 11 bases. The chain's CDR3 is CASSDSRATEAFF. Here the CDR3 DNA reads TGTGCCAGCAGCGACTCGAGGGCCACTGAAGCTTTCTTT.

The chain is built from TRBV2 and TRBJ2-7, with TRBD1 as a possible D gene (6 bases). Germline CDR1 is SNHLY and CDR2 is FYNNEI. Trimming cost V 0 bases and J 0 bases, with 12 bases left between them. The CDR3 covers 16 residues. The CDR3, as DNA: TGTGCCAGCAGTGAAGCGGGGGCGGGTTCCTCCTACGAGCAGTACTTC. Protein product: CASSEAGAGSSYEQYF. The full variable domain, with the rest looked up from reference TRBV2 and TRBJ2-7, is EPEVTQTPSHQVTQMGQEVILRCVPISNHLYFYWYRQILGQKVEFLVSFYNNEISEKSEIFDDQFSVERPDGSNFTLKIRSTKLEDSAMYFCASSEAGAGSSYEQYFGPGTRLTVT.

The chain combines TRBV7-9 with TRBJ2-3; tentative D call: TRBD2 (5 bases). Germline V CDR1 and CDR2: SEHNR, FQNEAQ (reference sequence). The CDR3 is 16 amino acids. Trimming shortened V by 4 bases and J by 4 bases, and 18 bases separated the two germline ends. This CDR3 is CASSSTTRGVADTQYF. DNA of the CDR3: TGTGCCAGCAGCTCCACAACTCGGGGTGTGGCAGATACGCAGTATTTT.

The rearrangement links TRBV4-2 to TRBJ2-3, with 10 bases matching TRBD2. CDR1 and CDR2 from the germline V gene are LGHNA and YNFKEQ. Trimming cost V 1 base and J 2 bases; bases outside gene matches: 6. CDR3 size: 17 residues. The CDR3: CASSQGLAGTYTDTQYF. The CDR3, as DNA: TGTGCCAGCAGCCAAGGACTAGCGGGCACTTACACAGATACGCAGTATTTT.

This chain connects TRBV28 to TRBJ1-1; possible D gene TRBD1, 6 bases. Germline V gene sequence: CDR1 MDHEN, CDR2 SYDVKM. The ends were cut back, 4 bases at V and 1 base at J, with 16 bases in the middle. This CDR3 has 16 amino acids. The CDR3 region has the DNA TGTGCCAGCAGTTCGCGCAGGGGCTTGGAGAACACTGAAGCTTTCTTT. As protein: CASSSRRGLENTEAFF.

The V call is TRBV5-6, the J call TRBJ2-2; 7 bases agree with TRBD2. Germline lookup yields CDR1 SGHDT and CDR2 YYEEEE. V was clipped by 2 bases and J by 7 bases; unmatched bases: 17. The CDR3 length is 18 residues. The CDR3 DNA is TGTGCCAGCAGCTTCGGGCAGCCCGTCGGCGGGAGCAGCGGGGAGCTGTTTTTT. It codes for CASSFGQPVGGSSGELFF.

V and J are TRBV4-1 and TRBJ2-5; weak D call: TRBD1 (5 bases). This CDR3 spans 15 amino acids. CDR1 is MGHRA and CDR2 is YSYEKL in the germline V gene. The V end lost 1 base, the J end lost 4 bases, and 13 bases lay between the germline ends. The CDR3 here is CASSQGRQTVETQYF. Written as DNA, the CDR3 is TGCGCCAGCAGCCAAGGCCGACAGACGGTAGAGACCCAGTACTTC.

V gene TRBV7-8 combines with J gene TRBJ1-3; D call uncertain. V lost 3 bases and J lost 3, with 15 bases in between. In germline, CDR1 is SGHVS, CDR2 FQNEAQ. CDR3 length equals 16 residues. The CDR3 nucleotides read TGTGCCAGCAGCTTTGGTTGGCTCAGTCGTGGAAACACCATATATTTT. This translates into CASSFGWLSRGNTIYF.